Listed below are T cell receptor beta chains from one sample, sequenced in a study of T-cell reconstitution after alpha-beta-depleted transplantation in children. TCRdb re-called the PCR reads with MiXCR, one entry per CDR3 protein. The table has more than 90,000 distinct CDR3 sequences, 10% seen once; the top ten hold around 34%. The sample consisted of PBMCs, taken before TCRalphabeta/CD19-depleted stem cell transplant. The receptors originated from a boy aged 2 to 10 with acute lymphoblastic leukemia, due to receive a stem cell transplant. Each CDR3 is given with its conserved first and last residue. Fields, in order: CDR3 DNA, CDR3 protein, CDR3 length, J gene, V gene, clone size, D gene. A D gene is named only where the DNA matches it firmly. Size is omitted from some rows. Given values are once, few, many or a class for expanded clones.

CDR3 DNA: TGTGCCAGCAGCGGGGGGGGAGGGGAGACCCAGTACTTC; CDR3 protein: CASSGGGGETQYF; CDR3 length: 13; J gene: TRBJ2-5; V gene: TRBV7-2; clone size: few; D gene: TRBD2
CDR3 DNA: TGTGCCAGCAGTTTGGCGGGGCACGGAGAGCAGTTCTTC; CDR3 protein: CASSLAGHGEQFF; CDR3 length: 13; J gene: TRBJ2-1; V gene: TRBV12-3/TRBV12-4; clone size: many; D gene: -
CDR3 DNA: TGTGCCAGCAGCTTTGGAGAGGGGGCTAGAGATACGCAGTATTTT; CDR3 protein: CASSFGEGARDTQYF; CDR3 length: 15; J gene: TRBJ2-3; V gene: TRBV13; clone size: -; D gene: TRBD1
CDR3 DNA: TGCAGTGCTAGAGATCTCTACAAGGGACAAGGGCCCAACTATGGCTACACCTTC; CDR3 protein: CSARDLYKGQGPNYGYTF; CDR3 length: 18; J gene: TRBJ1-2; V gene: TRBV20-1; clone size: -; D gene: -
CDR3 DNA: TGTGCCATCAACGACGGACTAGCGGGAGCTCACGAGCAGTACTTC; CDR3 protein: CAINDGLAGAHEQYF; CDR3 length: 15; J gene: TRBJ2-7; V gene: TRBV10-3; clone size: -; D gene: TRBD2
CDR3 DNA: TGTGCCAGCAGTATTATCGAATACAGGGTGACCGGGGAGCTGTTTTTT; CDR3 protein: CASSIIEYRVTGELFF; CDR3 length: 16; J gene: TRBJ2-2; V gene: TRBV12-3/TRBV12-4; clone size: -; D gene: -
CDR3 DNA: TGTGCCACCTCGGACAGGGTTCGGACTGAAGCTTTCTTT; CDR3 protein: CATSDRVRTEAFF; CDR3 length: 13; J gene: TRBJ1-1; V gene: TRBV10-3; clone size: -; D gene: TRBD1
CDR3 DNA: TGTGCCAGCAGTCTTAGCGGGAGGTTGCACGAGCAGTACTTC; CDR3 protein: CASSLSGRLHEQYF; CDR3 length: 14; J gene: TRBJ2-7; V gene: TRBV12-3/TRBV12-4; clone size: -; D gene: TRBD2
CDR3 DNA: TGTGCCAGCAGCCGGACAGGGAGCTACGAGCAGTACTTC; CDR3 protein: CASSRTGSYEQYF; CDR3 length: 13; J gene: TRBJ2-7; V gene: TRBV7-6; clone size: few; D gene: TRBD1
CDR3 DNA: TGTGCCAGCAGTTACTCCCTCACTAGCGGGACCTACAATGAGCAGTTCTTC; CDR3 protein: CASSYSLTSGTYNEQFF; CDR3 length: 17; J gene: TRBJ2-1; V gene: TRBV6-5; clone size: many; D gene: TRBD2
CDR3 DNA: TGCGCCAGCACCACGAGACCCTACAATGAGCAGTTCTTC; CDR3 protein: CASTTRPYNEQFF; CDR3 length: 13; J gene: TRBJ2-1; V gene: TRBV5-1; clone size: few; D gene: -
CDR3 DNA: TGTGCCAGCAGTGGGGGACTAGCGGGTAGCACAGATACGCAGTATTTT; CDR3 protein: CASSGGLAGSTDTQYF; CDR3 length: 16; J gene: TRBJ2-3; V gene: TRBV12-3/TRBV12-4; clone size: many; D gene: TRBD2
CDR3 DNA: TGTGCCAGCGGCCCGGGACGGGTGAACACTGAAGCTTTCTTT; CDR3 protein: CASGPGRVNTEAFF; CDR3 length: 14; J gene: TRBJ1-1; V gene: TRBV12-3/TRBV12-4; clone size: many; D gene: -